This T cell receptor (beta chain) was observed in a study of blood T cell repertoires in COVID-19. Overall study: PBMCs, B-cell-depleted T cells, or T cells provided the cDNA or gDNA that made up the material.

Trimming took off 5 bases at V and 3 bases at J, with 13 bases between the two ends. The CDR3 is made up of 15 amino acids. Germline V gene lookup returns CDR1 SEHNR and CDR2 FQNEAQ (reference sequence). Authors' data handling: Amplifying reference gene primers gave estimates of nucleated cell counts. Generated by immunoSEQ multiplex PCR, the TCRdb table keeps only in-frame clones and is missing some. From that table come the V and J calls and clone size; the DNA was used to work out D and trimming. This table has roughly 230,000 clones, over 90% appearing once. Those enrolled in Seattle joined during active infection and were followed longitudinally afterward.

The J gene is TRBJ2-2, the V gene TRBV7-9; no reliable D call. This TCR derives from a man aged 30-40 years with COVID-19, enrolled during active disease. The specimen was peripheral blood. CDR3 in amino acids: CASSPTVPHTGELFF. The CDR3 nucleotides are TGTGCCAGCAGCCCAACGGTCCCGCACACCGGGGAGCTGTTTTTT.